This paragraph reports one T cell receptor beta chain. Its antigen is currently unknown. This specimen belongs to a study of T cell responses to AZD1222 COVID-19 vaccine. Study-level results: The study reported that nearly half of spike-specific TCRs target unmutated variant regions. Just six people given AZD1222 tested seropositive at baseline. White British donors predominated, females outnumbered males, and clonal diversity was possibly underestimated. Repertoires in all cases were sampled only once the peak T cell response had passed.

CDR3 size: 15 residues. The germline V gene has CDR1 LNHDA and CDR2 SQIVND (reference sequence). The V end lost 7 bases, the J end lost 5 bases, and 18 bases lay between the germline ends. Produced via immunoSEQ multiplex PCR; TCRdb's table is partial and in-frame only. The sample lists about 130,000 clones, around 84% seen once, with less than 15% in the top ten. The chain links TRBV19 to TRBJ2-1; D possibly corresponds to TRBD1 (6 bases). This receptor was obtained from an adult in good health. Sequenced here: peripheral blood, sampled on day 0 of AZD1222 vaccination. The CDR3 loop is CASNTPRGPNNEQFF. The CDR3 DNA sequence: TGTGCCAGTAATACCCCCAGGGGTCCCAACAATGAGCAGTTCTTC.